This T cell receptor beta chain derives from a study of blood T cell repertoires in COVID-19. Study-wide context: COVID-19 samples from acute and convalescent phases originated in the United States, Italy and Spain. PBMCs, B-cell-depleted T cells, or T cells provided the cDNA or gDNA that made up the material.

Clones were read by immunoSEQ multiplex PCR, and TCRdb kept only the in-frame ones, dropping some. The sample holds 200,000 to 250,000 clones; 84% are singletons and the top ten take around 7.3%. The CDR3 is 16 residues long. Germline CDR1 reads MGHDK; CDR2 reads SYGVNS. V shed 2 bases and J shed 3 bases, with 13 bases lying between them. The sample taken for sequencing was peripheral blood. The V and J genes are TRBV25-1 and TRBJ2-2; the D gene is possibly TRBD1 (6 bases). The sequence came from a woman aged 45-65 years with active or convalescent COVID-19. DNA for the CDR3: TGTGCCAGCAGTGAAGGGTCTAGGGGGTACACCGGGGAGCTGTTTTTT. Amino acids: CASSEGSRGYTGELFF.